One sample yielded the 20 T cell receptor beta chains listed below, sequenced in a study of CD8 T cells in ankylosing spondylitis. Notes on the study in general: One TCR beta motif, made up of about 8 highly homologous variants, appeared characteristic of ankylosing spondylitis blood.

Their antigen targets remain unknown. Via MiXCR, TCRdb re-called the 5' RACE reads, giving one row per CDR3 protein. The sample contains around 430,000 distinct CDR3 sequences, 17% of which appear only once. The sample comprised blood, either unsorted or a sorted T cell fraction (not recorded which). Receptor source: a male donor with ankylosing spondylitis.

The rearrangement uses TRBV7-8 and TRBJ2-2; weak D call: TRBD2 (6 bases). From germline, CDR1 is SGHVS and CDR2 FQNEAQ. V lost 5 bases, J lost 2 bases, and 12 bases lay in between. CDR3 length: 15 amino acids. This chain's CDR3 is CASSRVGGNTGELFF. CDR3 nucleotides: TGTGCCAGCAGCCGCGTCGGGGGAAACACCGGGGAGCTGTTTTTT. The variable domain in full, with the rest retrieved from reference TRBV7-8 and TRBJ2-2, is GAGVSQSPRYKVAKRGQDVALRCDPISGHVSLFWYQQALGQGPEFLTYFQNEAQLDKSGLPSDRFFAERPEGSVSTLKIQRTQQEDSAVYLCASSRVGGNTGELFFGEGSRLTVL.

The V call is TRBV7-3, the J call TRBJ1-1; 8 bases match TRBD1. The CDR3 contains 16 residues. V lost 5 bases to trimming and J lost 1 base; unmatched junction nucleotides: 9. Germline V gene lookup returns CDR1 SGHTA and CDR2 FQGTGA. As DNA, the CDR3 is TGTGCCAGCAGCCCGAACCGACAGGGGCCGAACACTGAAGCTTTCTTT. Translation gives CASSPNRQGPNTEAFF.

This chain uses TRBV24-1 with TRBJ1-4; no definite D call. Germline V gene lookup returns CDR1 KGHDR and CDR2 SFDVKD. This CDR3 spans 14 amino acids. With 5 bases removed from V and 8 bases from J, the gap between germline ends came to 14 bases. Here the CDR3 DNA reads TGTGCCACCAGTGTGATGGTAGTTGAGGAAAAACTGTTTTTT. Protein: CATSVMVVEEKLFF.

The chain recombines TRBV6-1 with TRBJ2-3; 8 bases agree with TRBD2. The V gene end was trimmed by 7 bases and the J gene end by 0 bases; junction bases not matched to a gene: 3. This CDR3 is 14 amino acids long. Germline-derived CDR1 and CDR2 are MNHNS and SASEGT. CDR3 sequence: CASIIAGSTDTQYF. In nucleotides, the CDR3 is TGTGCCAGCATCATAGCGGGAAGCACAGATACGCAGTATTTT.

The gene calls are TRBV20-1 and TRBJ1-1, with D uncertain. This CDR3 has 12 residues. CDR1 and CDR2 (germline): DFQATT, SNEGSKA (reference sequence). Trimming shortened V by 2 bases and J by 1 base, and 5 bases separated the two germline ends. The DNA for the CDR3 is TGCAGTGCTAGAATGCAGAACACTGAAGCTTTCTTT. As protein: CSARMQNTEAFF.

This clonotype was observed a few times. This chain links TRBV20-1 with TRBJ2-7; TRBD1 might be the D (6 bases). Between the trimmed V and J ends, which lost 3 bases and 0 bases, there was a span of 6 bases. CDR3 length: 12 residues. CDR1 and CDR2 from the germline V gene are DFQATT and SNEGSKA (reference sequence). In nucleotides, the CDR3 is TGCAGTGCTAGGGGGGCCTCCTACGAGCAGTACTTC. Its protein is CSARGASYEQYF.

This clonotype was seen only a few times. V usage is TRBV27 and J usage is TRBJ2-3; TRBD2 matches 7 bases. V lost 5 bases, J lost 8 bases, and 7 bases stayed unmatched. CDR3 length equals 13 residues. Germline CDR1 MNHEY, CDR2 SMNVEV (reference sequence). In DNA form, the CDR3 reads TGTGCCAGCAGTCGAGCGGGGCCAGGTACGCAGTATTTT. Protein product: CASSRAGPGTQYF.

The V call is TRBV4-1, the J call TRBJ2-2; 11 bases line up with TRBD1. V lost 3 bases to trimming and J lost 5 bases; unmatched junction nucleotides: 8. The CDR3 sequence is 17 residues long. Germline CDR1 MGHRA, CDR2 YSYEKL. The CDR3 nucleotides are TGCGCCAGCAGCCACCTTGGGGGGACAGGGGGGACCGGGGAGCTGTTTTTT. Its protein is CASSHLGGTGGTGELFF.

The chain has TRBV12-3 or TRBV12-4 and TRBJ2-2; perhaps D is TRBD1 or TRBD2 (6 bases each). V gave up 2 bases and J gave up 2 bases, with 15 bases separating them. The CDR3 contains 17 residues. DNA of the CDR3: TGTGCCAGCAGTTTAAAGTTCGGGGGCATCAACACCGGGGAGCTGTTTTTT. The encoded protein is CASSLKFGGINTGELFF.

This clonotype was detected ten times or more. This chain uses TRBV12-3 or TRBV12-4 with TRBJ1-1; TRBD1 might be the D (5 bases). V lost 3 bases and J 5 bases, leaving 13 bases between the germline ends. The CDR3 is 14 residues long. Here the CDR3 DNA reads TGTGCCAGCAGTTTGTCAGGGTTGTTTACTGAAGCTTTCTTT. Protein sequence: CASSLSGLFTEAFF.

The table lists this clonotype with a few counts. This chain uses TRBV25-1 with TRBJ2-7, with 8 bases aligning to TRBD1. CDR1 is MGHDK, CDR2 SYGVNS, per germline. The CDR3 totals 11 residues. V gave up 9 bases and J gave up 3 bases; unmatched junction bases: 1. For the CDR3, the DNA is TGTGCCAGGACAGGGGTCTACGAGCAGTACTTC. Amino acid sequence: CARTGVYEQYF.

In its sample, this clonotype was seen once. V usage is TRBV9 and J usage is TRBJ2-3, with D perhaps matching TRBD2 (6 bases). V was clipped by 3 bases and J by 3 bases, with 20 bases between them. Per germline, CDR1 SGDLS and CDR2 YYNGEE. This CDR3 contains 17 residues. The CDR3 coding sequence is TGTGCCAGCAGCGCAAGTAGTCGGAGGGACCGTACAGATACGCAGTATTTT. Amino acids: CASSASSRRDRTDTQYF.

This clonotype turned up a few times. This sequence joins TRBV24-1 and TRBJ1-2; unclear D gene. The germline gives CDR1 KGHDR, CDR2 SFDVKD. The CDR3 runs to 14 residues. Trimming took 3 bases from V and 4 from J, leaving 11 bases between them. The CDR3 bases are TGTGCCACCAGTGATGCCCGGGCCCCCTATGGCTACACCTTC. It encodes CATSDARAPYGYTF.

The table lists this clonotype with a few counts. The CDR3: CASSVAGSNSPLHF. The CDR3 DNA is TGTGCCAGCAGCGTAGCGGGAAGTAATTCACCCCTCCACTTT. The gene calls are TRBV9 and TRBJ1-6; D is uncertain. V gave up 0 bases and J gave up 6 bases, with 7 bases separating them. The CDR3 contains 14 residues. Germline CDR1 and CDR2: SGDLS and YYNGEE.

The chain uses TRBV6-5 and TRBJ2-3, with D perhaps TRBD2 (5 bases). The ends were cut back, 2 bases at V and 0 bases at J, with 12 bases in the middle. In germline, CDR1 is MNHEY, CDR2 SVGAGI. This CDR3 spans 16 amino acids. The CDR3 spells CASSYIAGSSTDTQYF. The CDR3 DNA sequence: TGTGCCAGCAGTTACATCGCGGGTAGTAGCACAGATACGCAGTATTTT.

The J gene is TRBJ2-1, the V gene TRBV11-2, with 9 nucleotides matching TRBD2. Trimming cost V 6 bases and J 5 bases; bases outside gene matches: 11. The CDR3 has 16 amino acids. Germline V CDR1 and CDR2: SGHAT, FQNNGV. The CDR3 DNA reads as TGTGCCAGCAGACATATTAGCGGGGGATTGGACAATGAGCAGTTCTTC. Translation: CASRHISGGLDNEQFF.

This clonotype was observed a handful of times. The chain links TRBV12-3 or TRBV12-4 to TRBJ1-2; 9 nucleotides match TRBD1. The V and J ends lost 6 bases and 7 bases, in that order; junction bases with no gene match: 6. The CDR3 contains 13 residues. Here the CDR3 DNA reads TGTGCCAGCAGACGGGGACAGGGCTCTGGCTACACCTTC. Encoded protein: CASRRGQGSGYTF.

This clonotype was seen only a few times. This rearrangement joins TRBV4-1 to TRBJ2-7; a weak D match, TRBD1 (5 bases). The CDR3 totals 17 residues. Germline lookup yields CDR1 MGHRA and CDR2 YSYEKL. Trimming removed 0 bases at V and 3 bases at J, with 18 bases between. Written as DNA, the CDR3 is TGCGCCAGCAGCCAAGAAGACAGACGGACATTCGTCTACGAGCAGTACTTC. Its translation: CASSQEDRRTFVYEQYF.

The rearrangement uses TRBV18 and TRBJ2-7; D may correspond to TRBD1 or TRBD2 (5 bases each). V lost 6 bases and J lost 2, with 14 bases in between. There are 14 residues in the CDR3. CDR1 and CDR2 (germline): KGHSH, LQKENI. This chain's CDR3 is CASSPGTVPYEQYF. In DNA form, the CDR3 reads TGTGCCAGCTCGCCCGGGACGGTCCCCTACGAGCAGTACTTC.

The chain couples TRBV28 to TRBJ2-4; D is ambiguous. Germline CDR1 is MDHEN and CDR2 is SYDVKM. V was shortened by 6 bases and J by 7 bases, with 13 bases between the two germline ends. The CDR3 has 13 amino acids. The CDR3 DNA reads TGTGCCAGCAGCTTGGGAAGTACGAACATTCAGTACTTC. It yields the protein CASSLGSTNIQYF.